This is a list of T cell receptor beta chains from one sample in a study of OX40 agonist ivuxolimab in advanced cancers. Repertoires were generated with immunoSEQ multiplex PCR, while TCRdb's copy carries only in-frame clones and drops some. The data show tens of thousands of clones, around 90% seen once. The material was CD4+ or CD8+ T cells sorted from blood, obtained in a trial of the OX40 agonist ivuxolimab. These receptor sequences come from an adult with an advanced solid tumor such as melanoma, head and neck, liver or kidney cancer. CDR3s include the opening cysteine and the closing phenylalanine or tryptophan. The D gene is left open where the match is weak. Size tells how often a clone was seen (once, few, many) or the class of an expanded clone, and some rows leave it out.

cdr3_aa cdr3_nt d_call j_call v_call clone_size cdr3_length
CASSLLGQGEKLFF TGTGCCAGCAGTTTATTAGGACAGGGAGAAAAACTGTTTTTT TRBD1 TRBJ1-4 TRBV27 . 14
CASSPPPVWLETQYF TGTGCCAGCAGTCCCCCGCCGGTTTGGCTAGAGACCCAGTACTTC . TRBJ2-5 TRBV7-2 . 15
CASSFNSQETQYF TGTGCCAGCAGCTTTAACAGCCAAGAGACCCAGTACTTC . TRBJ2-5 TRBV11-2 once 13
CASRGQGITGELFF TGTGCCAGCAGAGGACAGGGGATCACCGGGGAGCTGTTTTTT TRBD1 TRBJ2-2 TRBV5-4 . 14
CASLRTSGANEQFF TGTGCCAGCCTAAGGACTAGCGGGGCAAATGAGCAGTTCTTC TRBD2 TRBJ2-1 TRBV18 . 14
CASSLATGDTEAFF TGCGCCAGCAGCTTGGCGACAGGAGACACTGAAGCTTTCTTT . TRBJ1-1 TRBV5-1 . 14
CASSTGGWETQYF TGTGCCAGCAGCACGGGAGGTTGGGAGACCCAGTACTTC TRBD2 TRBJ2-5 TRBV7-2 once 13
CSVEQGLAADTQYF TGCAGCGTTGAACAAGGCCTCGCCGCAGATACGCAGTATTTT . TRBJ2-3 TRBV29-1 once 14
CASSLGYMGLYF TGTGCCAGCAGCTTAGGCTATATGGGACTATATTTT TRBD2 TRBJ2-3 TRBV11-3 few 12
CASSYDSDQPQHF TGTGCCAGCAGCTACGACAGCGATCAGCCCCAGCATTTT . TRBJ1-5 TRBV21-1 . 13
CASRRDSNTGELFF TGTGCCAGCCGCAGGGACAGCAACACCGGGGAGCTGTTTTTT TRBD1 TRBJ2-2 TRBV6-1 . 14
CATSSGTHKTDTQYF TGTGCCACTTCTTCCGGGACTCACAAAACAGATACGCAGTATTTT . TRBJ2-3 TRBV10-3 few 15
CASSPGGQGREETQYF TGTGCCAGCTCACCGGGGGGACAGGGGCGAGAAGAGACCCAGTACTTC TRBD1 TRBJ2-5 TRBV18 . 16
CASSVDIPDNSPLHF TGTGCCAGCAGCGTGGACATACCGGATAATTCACCCCTCCACTTT . TRBJ1-6 TRBV9 . 15
CASSPPEFSGNTIYF TGTGCCAGCAGCCCCCCAGAGTTTTCTGGAAACACCATATATTTT . TRBJ1-3 TRBV7-9 . 15
CASSLNQVLGGYTF TGTGCCAGCAGCCTAAACCAGGTTCTCGGTGGCTACACCTTC . TRBJ1-2 TRBV7-9 . 14
CSVEGQGRETQYF TGCAGCGTTGAAGGACAGGGGCGGGAGACCCAGTACTTC TRBD1 TRBJ2-5 TRBV29-1 once 13
CASSLVGLGIANEQFF TGCGCCAGCAGCTTGGTGGGACTAGGAATTGCCAATGAGCAGTTCTTC TRBD2 TRBJ2-1 TRBV5-1 . 16
CASSPDRNYNEQFF TGTGCCAGCAGCCCGGACAGAAACTACAATGAGCAGTTCTTC . TRBJ2-1 TRBV11-3 . 14
CASSLEVASDSYEQYF TGTGCCAGCAGCTTGGAGGTAGCTAGCGACTCCTACGAGCAGTACTTC . TRBJ2-7 TRBV5-6 . 16
CASSGGSGRDTQYF TGTGCCAGCTCAGGGGGTAGCGGGAGGGATACGCAGTATTTT TRBD2 TRBJ2-3 TRBV19 . 14
CASSPRLAGSADTQYF TGTGCCAGCAGCCCGAGACTAGCGGGATCCGCAGATACGCAGTATTTT TRBD2 TRBJ2-3 TRBV7-3 . 16